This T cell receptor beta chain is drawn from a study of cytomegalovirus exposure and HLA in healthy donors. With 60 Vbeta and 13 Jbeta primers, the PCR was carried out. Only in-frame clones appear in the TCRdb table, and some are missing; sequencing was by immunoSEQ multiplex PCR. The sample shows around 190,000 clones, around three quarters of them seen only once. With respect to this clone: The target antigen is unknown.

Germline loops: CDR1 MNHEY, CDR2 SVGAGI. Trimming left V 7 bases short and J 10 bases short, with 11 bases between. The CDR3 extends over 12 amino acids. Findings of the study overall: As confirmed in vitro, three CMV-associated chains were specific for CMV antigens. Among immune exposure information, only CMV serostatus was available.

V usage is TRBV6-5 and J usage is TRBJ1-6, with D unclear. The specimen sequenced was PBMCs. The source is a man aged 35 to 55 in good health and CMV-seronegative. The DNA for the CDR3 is TGTGCCAGCAATAGCCAAGGATCACCCCTCCACTTT. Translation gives CASNSQGSPLHF.